This TCR beta chain is drawn from a study of shared clonotypes between healthy human individuals (dated by TCRdb to the early 2020s). Background on the whole study: A couple of women and three men aged 18 to 49 years were included in the cohort. Libraries were prepared and TCR repertoires were sequenced by different laboratories using diverse techniques, in order to increase sequencing depth and limit assay-specific biases. To estimate repertoire size and how much clonotypes are shared between individuals, the study performed deep sequencing of blood TCR repertoires from a few healthy adults. Each donor's leukapheresis produced roughly between roughly 0.85 and 9.5 billion PBMCs.

Using the deep immunoSEQ assay, multiplex PCR amplified TCR CDR3 regions from genomic DNA. Genomic DNA extracted from each cell subset was distributed evenly over all wells of several immunoSEQ 96-well plates, and each plate served as one replicate. For unsorted PBMC, each replicate PCR was loaded with 300 ng genomic DNA, equivalent to some 27,000 T cell genomes. Unsorted PBMC genomic DNA was sequenced across ten immunoSEQ deep assay plates. Purified libraries were measured with a Qubit 3.0 fluorometer, size-checked on a Bioanalyzer 2100, and measured again with the KAPA Library Quantification kit. Every immunoSEQ 96-well plate was sequenced on a dedicated single-read 150-cycle Illumina NextSeq 550 flow cell. On the authors' methods: Because the immunoSEQ output included only junctional sequences and no quality scores, the filtering could not be the same as the filtering used for full-length reads. Sequences were annotated with PyIR, a Python wrapper for IgBLAST v1.9, using IMGT germline references to assign V/J genes and CDR3. Any read was removed if the V/J assignment was weak (E-value above 1e-6), the CDR3 was missing, or the read contained stop codons, out-of-frame junctions, or ambiguous translated residues. V3J clonotypes were defined by identical inferred V gene, J gene, and CDR3 amino acid sequence. The percentage overlap between two repertoires was calculated by dividing the number of shared unique clonotypes by the size of the smaller repertoire. RTK rarefaction, the Chao1 estimator, and Recon v2.1 estimates of unobserved clonotypes were used to assess repertoire richness. TCRdb obtained this table from immuneACCESS and retained in-frame rearrangements with V and J assigned. These tables miss some clones; where compared with another copy, unresolved V genes account for less than half of the shortfall, and the remainder is unexplained. The V and J calls and clone size are taken from that table; D and trimming were inferred from the DNA. This sample lists over 400,000 clones; about 72% were detected once. The top ten clonotypes cover approximately 12% of the sample.

The germline V gene encodes CDR1 LNHDA and CDR2 SQIVND (reference sequence). Including the terminal cysteine and phenylalanine, the CDR3 comprises 14 residues. CDR3 DNA is the only sequence kept; it has 42 bases, read in frame from the first base. V and J are trimmed by 7 bases and 7 bases, and the gene matches miss 9 bases of the junction. The donors were healthy, HIV-negative adults with no recently reported acute infections or vaccinations. All donors were Caucasian adults living in Nashville, Tennessee, USA. For unsorted samples, about 90 million PBMCs were counted, and genomic DNA was extracted using the QIAamp DNA Blood Mini kit. After blood collection by leukapheresis, PBMCs were isolated using Ficoll-Histopaque density gradient centrifugation and then cryopreserved in the vapor phase of liquid nitrogen. The paper as a whole reports these results and caveats: Because the study included a small number of donors, the genetic and exposure-history diversity represented was limited. Based on pairwise subsampling, the degree of clonotype sharing among donors was expected to be affected by sequencing depth. Sampling was limited to blood, and TCR repertoires in tissue likely differ from TCR repertoires in blood.

This clone was detected ten times or more. The antigen it recognizes is unknown. Per-nucleotide qualities are absent, and no much larger clonotype sits a single base away. This sequence uses TRBV19 and TRBJ1-4; TRBD1 lines up with 7 middle nucleotides. Sequences were obtained from PBMCs. This TCR came from a woman between 35 and 50 years old in good health. Some clones in this sample may be carry-over from other donors' samples. The CDR3 protein sequence reads: CASTDRAGVEKLFF. The sequenced DNA: TGTGCCAGTACCGACAGGGCAGGAGTTGAAAAACTGTTTTTT.